This record concerns one T cell receptor beta chain sequence. The germline V gene encodes CDR1 GTSNPN and CDR2 SVGIG (reference sequence). The length of the CDR3 is 14 residues. V was cut by 4 bases and J by 4 bases, with 16 bases left in between. This specimen belongs to a study of blood T cell repertoires in COVID-19. The method was immunoSEQ multiplex PCR; TCRdb's version includes in-frame clones alone and lacks a portion of them. Of about 250,000 clones in the sample, about four fifths were seen once. The rearrangement joins TRBV30 to TRBJ1-1; D is perhaps TRBD1 (5 bases). This sequence was found in a man between 40 and 49 years old who had been exposed to COVID-19. The specimen sequenced was PBMCs or T cells enriched from blood (not recorded which). The CDR3 coding sequence is TGTGCCTGGAATATCGGGCAGGGCAGCACTGAAGCTTTCTTT. Translating it yields CAWNIGQGSTEAFF.